Listed here are 19 T cell receptor beta chains from one sample, sequenced in a study of T cells after yellow fever vaccination. From the 5' RACE reads, TCRdb called clonotypes with MiXCR, one entry per CDR3 protein. The sample contains about 110,000 distinct CDR3 sequences, approximately 8.4% of which appear only once. The sequencing used CD8+ T cells sorted from PBMCs, collected 45 days after the yellow fever booster vaccination. The source is a young man who received the YFV17D yellow fever vaccine.

The chain uses TRBV7-9 and TRBJ2-1, with D possibly being TRBD1 or TRBD2 (5 bases each). The CDR3 length is 12 residues. V dropped 6 bases and J dropped 9 bases, with 12 bases sitting between them. Looked up from germline, CDR1 is SEHNR and CDR2 is FQNEAQ (reference sequence). The CDR3 DNA reads as TGTGCCAGCAGAGGTGAGGGGTGTGAGCAGTTCTTC. Amino acids: CASRGEGCEQFF.

This clonotype came up many times. V gene TRBV11-2 combines with J gene TRBJ2-3; no clear D gene. Trimming pared 4 bases from V and 2 bases from J, leaving 22 bases between. From germline, CDR1 is SGHAT and CDR2 FQNNGV. The CDR3 has 18 residues. The CDR3 sequence: CASSSLRDGWLNTDTQYF. CDR3 coding DNA: TGTGCCAGCAGCTCACTAAGAGACGGTTGGCTAAACACAGATACGCAGTATTTT.

This clonotype showed up many times. The CDR3 protein is CSVDGGTGGPGQYF. For the CDR3, the DNA is TGCAGCGTTGACGGGGGGACAGGGGGCCCGGGGCAGTACTTC. This chain connects TRBV29-1 to TRBJ2-7; 12 nucleotides align to TRBD1. Trimming at V came to 3 bases and at J to 9 bases, leaving 9 bases not matched to a gene. This CDR3 spans 14 amino acids. Germline CDR1 and CDR2: SQVTM and ANQGSEA.

This clonotype was observed many times. The V call is TRBV5-1, the J call TRBJ2-7; 10 positions match TRBD1. Germline CDR1 is SGHRS and CDR2 is YFSETQ. The CDR3 runs 15 residues. After removal of 2 bases from V and 5 bases from J, the junction contained 7 bases not matched to a gene. The CDR3 region has the DNA TGCGCCAGCAGCTTAGGACAGGGGGTCTTCCACGAGCAGTACTTC. It yields the protein CASSLGQGVFHEQYF.

This clonotype occurred many times. The chain links TRBV15 to TRBJ1-2, with D possibly being TRBD1 (6 bases). This CDR3 is 12 amino acids long. The germline V gene has CDR1 LNHNV and CDR2 YYDKDF (reference sequence). V lost 4 bases to trimming and J lost 5 bases, with 8 bases between them. The CDR3 loop reads CATSTGQYGYTF. DNA for the CDR3: TGTGCCACCAGCACTGGACAGTATGGCTACACCTTC.

J is TRBJ2-5 and V is TRBV5-1; 14 positions agree with TRBD2. In germline, CDR1 is SGHRS, CDR2 YFSETQ. Germline trimming cut 4 bases from V and 7 bases from J; bases unmatched to any gene: 3. The CDR3 length is 14 residues. Here the CDR3 DNA reads TGCGCCAGCAGCGGGACTAGCGGGGGAGGGACCCAGTACTTC. The encoded protein is CASSGTSGGGTQYF.

The sample holds many counts of this clonotype. This chain uses TRBV7-2 with TRBJ2-1; TRBD1 matches at 8 bases. The CDR3 sequence is 14 residues long. J lost 5 bases, V lost 4 bases, and 4 bases had no gene match. Germline V lookup: CDR1 SGHTA, CDR2 FQGNSA. CDR3 sequence: CASSSWTGNNEQFF. CDR3 DNA sequence: TGTGCCAGCAGCTCTTGGACAGGGAACAATGAGCAGTTCTTC.

The sample holds many counts of this clonotype. V and J are TRBV7-2 and TRBJ2-7; D unresolved. The V gene lost 6 bases and the J gene lost 2 bases, with 11 bases spanning the gap. Germline V gene lookup returns CDR1 SGHTA and CDR2 FQGNSA. The CDR3 loop spans 13 amino acids. The CDR3 protein is CASRASEAYEQYF. The CDR3 nucleotides are TGTGCCAGCAGAGCTTCTGAAGCCTACGAGCAGTACTTC.

This clonotype appeared many times. This rearrangement joins TRBV29-1 to TRBJ2-1; no definite D call. This CDR3 region has 11 residues. Germline V gives CDR1 SQVTM, CDR2 ANQGSEA. Trimming shortened V by 3 bases and J by 5 bases, and 5 bases separated the two germline ends. CDR3 nucleotides: TGCAGCGTTGATTACAACAATGAGCAGTTCTTC. Protein sequence: CSVDYNNEQFF.

This clonotype was counted ten times or more. The V and J genes are TRBV5-1 and TRBJ2-7, with a weak D call TRBD2 (5 bases). The CDR3 length is 11 residues. V was trimmed by 3 bases and J by 6 bases, leaving 7 bases between them. Germline V gives CDR1 SGHRS, CDR2 YFSETQ. CDR3 loop: CASSYGLEQYF. CDR3 sequence (DNA): TGCGCCAGCAGCTACGGACTCGAGCAGTACTTC.

This clonotype showed up many times. This chain links TRBV7-2 with TRBJ2-1; TRBD2 agrees at 10 bases. The CDR3 contains 16 residues. Trimming at V came to 5 bases and at J to 3 bases, leaving 7 bases not matched to a gene. Germline assignment: CDR1 SGHTA and CDR2 FQGNSA. The CDR3 DNA sequence: TGTGCCAGCAGCGCCAGCGGGAGGGGGTTCTACAATGAGCAGTTCTTC. Residues: CASSASGRGFYNEQFF.

The V and J genes are TRBV3-1 and TRBJ2-3; the match to TRBD2 covers 10 bases. The CDR3 spans 17 residues. V lost 0 bases to trimming and J lost 2 bases; unmatched junction nucleotides: 5. Germline assignment: CDR1 LGHDT and CDR2 YNNKEL (reference sequence). CDR3 sequence reads: CASSQDLSGGVTDTQYF. CDR3 sequence (DNA): TGTGCCAGCAGCCAAGATTTGAGCGGGGGGGTCACAGATACGCAGTATTTT.

This clonotype was observed many times. The genes are TRBV20-1 and TRBJ2-2, with D unclear. Germline assignment: CDR1 DFQATT and CDR2 SNEGSKA (reference sequence). The CDR3 totals 15 residues. V lost 0 bases to trimming and J lost 0 bases, with 8 bases between them. The CDR3 protein is CSARDRMTNTGELFF. CDR3 DNA: TGCAGTGCTAGAGATCGGATGACGAACACCGGGGAGCTGTTTTTT.

This clonotype was seen at least ten times. The chain links TRBV6-5 to TRBJ2-1; D is possibly TRBD2 (5 bases). Germline V gene data show CDR1 as MNHEY and CDR2 as SVGAGI. The V end lost 7 bases, the J end lost 9 bases, and 13 bases lay between the germline ends. The CDR3 extends over 12 amino acids. Here the CDR3 reads CASMDSAGEQFF. CDR3 DNA sequence: TGTGCCAGCATGGACTCGGCGGGTGAGCAGTTCTTC.

This clonotype came up many times. The chain couples TRBV12-3 or TRBV12-4 to TRBJ2-5; 9 bases map to TRBD2. This CDR3 has 14 residues. J lost 6 bases, V lost 6 bases, and 8 bases had no gene match. The DNA for the CDR3 is TGTGCCAGCAGCCCCGGGACTAGCTGGCAGACCCAGTACTTC. Translation gives CASSPGTSWQTQYF.

V usage is TRBV12-3 or TRBV12-4 and J usage is TRBJ2-1; 11 nucleotides match TRBD2. This CDR3 is 15 amino acids long. The trim removed 6 bases at V and 4 bases at J, leaving 5 bases unmatched. This CDR3 is CASSNRLAGYNEQFF. The CDR3 nucleotides are TGTGCCAGCAGCAACAGACTAGCGGGGTACAATGAGCAGTTCTTC.

The table lists this clonotype with many counts. The rearrangement joins TRBV7-8 to TRBJ2-7; 9 nucleotides line up with TRBD2. Unmatched junction bases numbered 4, after V lost 5 bases and J lost 2 bases. The CDR3 is made up of 14 amino acids. Germline V gene lookup returns CDR1 SGHVS and CDR2 FQNEAQ. Here the CDR3 reads CASSDQREAYEQYF. The CDR3 DNA reads as TGTGCCAGCAGCGACCAGCGGGAGGCCTACGAGCAGTACTTC.

This clonotype was counted many times. The chain links TRBV25-1 to TRBJ2-4; no reliable D call. Trimming removed 6 bases at V and 0 bases at J, with 12 bases between. The CDR3 is 15 residues long. Germline V lookup: CDR1 MGHDK, CDR2 SYGVNS. The CDR3 region is CASSARQLAKNIQYF. For the CDR3, the DNA is TGTGCCAGCAGCGCTAGGCAGCTAGCCAAAAACATTCAGTACTTC. Together with reference TRBV25-1 and TRBJ2-4, the CDR3 gives the full variable domain: EADIYQTPRYLVIGTGKKITLECSQTMGHDKMYWYQQDPGMELHLIHYSYGVNSTEKGDLSSESTVSRIRTEHFPLTLESARPSHTSQYLCASSARQLAKNIQYFGAGTRLSVL.

This clonotype was recorded at least ten times. This chain uses TRBV29-1 with TRBJ2-1; D remains unclear. V gave up 3 bases and J gave up 0 bases, with 9 bases separating them. CDR1 is SQVTM, CDR2 ANQGSEA, per germline. The CDR3 loop spans 14 amino acids. CDR3 residues: CSVDSASSYNEQFF. CDR3 DNA: TGCAGCGTTGACAGCGCTAGCTCCTACAATGAGCAGTTCTTC.